The text below deals with one T cell receptor beta chain. TCRdb reprocessed the reads via MiXCR and lists one record per CDR3 protein. The table shows hundreds of thousands of distinct CDR3 sequences, with approximately 25% occurring only once. This sample is part of a study of T cell repertoires in cytomegalovirus infection. The source material was CD8+ T cells from PBMCs. The source is a human donor in good health (CMV status not recorded). Some clones in this sample may be carry-over from other donors' samples.

CDR3 loop: CSVPLLWGETQYF. CDR3 DNA: TGCAGCGTCCCCCTCTTATGGGGCGAGACCCAGTACTTC. This chain links TRBV29-1 with TRBJ2-5, with D perhaps TRBD1 (5 bases). Germline V CDR1 and CDR2: SQVTM, ANQGSEA. Trimming pared 6 bases from V and 5 bases from J, leaving 16 bases between. There are 13 residues in the CDR3.